These T cell receptor beta chains were read from a single sample in a study of blood T cell repertoires in COVID-19. Only in-frame clones appear in the TCRdb table, and some are missing; sequencing was by immunoSEQ multiplex PCR. The sample has hundreds of thousands of clones; approximately 90% are singletons. Sequencing was done on a sample of PBMCs or T cells enriched from blood (not recorded which). These receptors came from a woman between 50 and 59 years old who had recovered from COVID-19. Both conserved end residues are part of each CDR3. D genes are given only for firm matches. For some rows the clone size is stated as once, few or many, or as a class when expanded; others skip it.

size: NA
V: TRBV27
J: TRBJ1-1
D: TRBD1
CDR3: CASSPTGRTGNTEAFF
DNA: TGTGCCAGCAGTCCGACCGGAAGGACAGGGAACACTGAAGCTTTCTTT

size: once
V: TRBV28
J: TRBJ1-4
D: NA
CDR3: CASSFRSPTNEKLFF
DNA: TGTGCCAGCAGTTTCCGGAGCCCAACTAATGAAAAACTGTTTTTT

size: NA
V: TRBV5-4
J: TRBJ2-1
D: TRBD2
CDR3: CASSLGSGRDNEQFF
DNA: TGTGCCAGCAGCTTAGGTAGCGGGAGGGACAATGAGCAGTTCTTC

size: NA
V: TRBV2
J: TRBJ2-5
D: TRBD2
CDR3: CASSAGGLAGGQETQYF
DNA: TGTGCCAGCAGTGCGGGGGGACTAGCGGGAGGGCAAGAGACCCAGTACTTC

size: NA
V: TRBV28
J: TRBJ2-7
D: TRBD1
CDR3: CASSLGGQGERMEQYF
DNA: TGTGCCAGCAGTTTAGGGGGACAGGGCGAAAGGATGGAGCAGTACTTC

size: NA
V: TRBV7-9
J: TRBJ1-2
D: TRBD1
CDR3: CASSFGQGNFGYTF
DNA: TGTGCCAGCAGCTTTGGACAGGGAAATTTTGGCTACACCTTC

size: NA
V: TRBV10-1
J: TRBJ2-1
D: NA
CDR3: CASSESSGREQFF
DNA: TGCGCCAGCAGTGAGTCGTCGGGAAGGGAGCAGTTCTTC

size: NA
V: TRBV19
J: TRBJ1-2
D: NA
CDR3: CASSAQGTNYGYTF
DNA: TGTGCCAGTAGTGCTCAGGGAACCAACTATGGCTACACCTTC

size: NA
V: TRBV5-1
J: TRBJ1-4
D: TRBD1
CDR3: CASSIQGEEKLFF
DNA: TGCGCCAGCAGCATTCAGGGGGAAGAAAAACTGTTTTTT

size: once
V: TRBV7-2
J: TRBJ2-7
D: TRBD2
CDR3: CASSLGSGSGGEQYF
DNA: TGTGCCAGCAGCTTAGGGAGCGGGAGCGGTGGCGAGCAGTACTTC

size: NA
V: TRBV7-3
J: TRBJ2-1
D: NA
CDR3: CASSDNRQSEQFF
DNA: TGTGCCAGCAGCGATAACAGGCAGAGCGAGCAGTTCTTC

size: few
V: TRBV18
J: TRBJ2-6
D: TRBD1
CDR3: CASSPLQGGTGSSGANVLTF
DNA: TGTGCCAGCTCACCACTTCAGGGCGGGACAGGGTCTTCTGGGGCCAACGTCCTGACTTTC

size: NA
V: TRBV5-6
J: TRBJ1-2
D: NA
CDR3: CASGDTTASPNYGYTF
DNA: TGTGCCAGCGGGGATACGACAGCCTCTCCTAACTATGGCTACACCTTC

size: NA
V: TRBV5-6
J: TRBJ1-3
D: NA
CDR3: CASSVRGSGNTIYF
DNA: TGTGCCAGCAGCGTACGGGGCTCTGGAAACACCATATATTTT

size: NA
V: TRBV4-2
J: TRBJ2-1
D: TRBD2
CDR3: CASSQDAAIGGRGGEQFF
DNA: TGTGCCAGCAGCCAAGATGCTGCGATAGGCGGGAGGGGTGGTGAGCAGTTCTTC

size: NA
V: TRBV28
J: TRBJ2-4
D: NA
CDR3: CASSLEVTLVAKNIQYF
DNA: TGTGCCAGCAGTTTAGAGGTAACCTTGGTAGCCAAAAACATTCAGTACTTC

size: NA
V: TRBV27
J: TRBJ1-2
D: TRBD1
CDR3: CASSQTGSYGYTF
DNA: TGTGCCAGCAGTCAGACAGGGAGCTATGGCTACACCTTC

size: NA
V: TRBV10-3
J: TRBJ2-7
D: TRBD1
CDR3: CAIRPDRTYEQYF
DNA: TGTGCCATCAGACCGGACAGGACCTACGAGCAGTACTTC

size: NA
V: TRBV6-1
J: TRBJ2-4
D: TRBD1
CDR3: CASSEPDRAAKNIQYF
DNA: TGTGCCAGCAGTGAACCCGACAGGGCGGCCAAAAACATTCAGTACTTC

size: NA
V: TRBV2
J: TRBJ2-5
D: TRBD1
CDR3: CASSSDRVVETQYF
DNA: TGTGCCAGCAGTTCGGACAGGGTAGTAGAGACCCAGTACTTC

size: NA
V: TRBV7-2
J: TRBJ1-4
D: NA
CDR3: CASSPKPQGLSEKLFF
DNA: TGTGCCAGCAGCCCTAAACCCCAGGGGCTCTCAGAAAAACTGTTTTTT

size: NA
V: TRBV28
J: TRBJ2-1
D: NA
CDR3: CASREGAGSDLYNEQFF
DNA: TGTGCCAGCAGAGAAGGGGCCGGGAGCGACCTCTACAATGAGCAGTTCTTC

size: NA
V: TRBV29-1
J: TRBJ2-1
D: NA
CDR3: CSVENRVGYNEQFF
DNA: TGCAGCGTAGAAAACAGGGTTGGGTACAATGAGCAGTTCTTC

size: NA
V: TRBV4-1
J: TRBJ1-5
D: TRBD1
CDR3: CASSQRTGGNQPQHF
DNA: TGCGCCAGCAGCCAACGGACAGGGGGCAATCAGCCCCAGCATTTT

size: NA
V: TRBV6-5
J: TRBJ2-1
D: TRBD2
CDR3: CASSYGGSSYNEQFF
DNA: TGTGCCAGCAGTTATGGCGGGAGCTCCTACAATGAGCAGTTCTTC

size: many
V: TRBV4-2
J: TRBJ1-2
D: NA
CDR3: CASSQDFSNSGYTF
DNA: TGTGCCAGCAGCCAAGACTTCTCAAACAGTGGCTACACCTTC

size: NA
V: TRBV7-9
J: TRBJ2-7
D: TRBD2
CDR3: CASSLSRGSTNEQYF
DNA: TGTGCCAGCAGCTTATCACGCGGGAGTACGAACGAGCAGTACTTC

size: NA
V: TRBV27
J: TRBJ1-4
D: NA
CDR3: CASSSTVDEKLFF
DNA: TGTGCCAGCAGTTCTACAGTTGATGAAAAACTGTTTTTT

size: NA
V: TRBV6-1
J: TRBJ2-7
D: NA
CDR3: CASSNQQAYEQYF
DNA: TGTGCCAGCAGTAATCAACAGGCTTACGAGCAGTACTTC

size: NA
V: TRBV30
J: TRBJ1-2
D: TRBD1
CDR3: CAWTAGQVYTF
DNA: TGTGCCTGGACCGCTGGACAGGTCTACACCTTC

size: NA
V: TRBV5-1
J: TRBJ2-2
D: TRBD2
CDR3: CASSLADRAGGLRTGELFF
DNA: TGCGCCAGCAGCTTGGCCGATCGAGCGGGAGGGCTAAGGACCGGGGAGCTGTTTTTT

size: NA
V: TRBV7-9
J: TRBJ2-7
D: NA
CDR3: CASSPGQTSYEQYF
DNA: TGTGCCAGCAGCCCCGGACAGACCTCCTACGAGCAGTACTTC

size: once
V: TRBV29-1
J: TRBJ1-1
D: TRBD1
CDR3: CSVHDRGFTEAFF
DNA: TGCAGCGTCCATGACAGGGGTTTTACTGAAGCTTTCTTT

size: NA
V: TRBV4-3
J: TRBJ1-2
D: NA
CDR3: CASSQGGRTGYTF
DNA: TGCGCCAGCAGCCAAGGAGGGAGAACCGGCTACACCTTC

size: once
V: TRBV6-5
J: TRBJ2-7
D: TRBD1
CDR3: CASSTSGTDYYEQYF
DNA: TGTGCCAGCAGTACCTCCGGGACAGATTACTACGAGCAGTACTTC

size: NA
V: TRBV6-4
J: TRBJ2-3
D: TRBD2
CDR3: CASSEDSGRALTQYF
DNA: TGTGCCAGCAGTGAAGATAGCGGGAGGGCCCTTACGCAGTATTTT

size: NA
V: TRBV5-1
J: TRBJ2-7
D: TRBD2
CDR3: CASTPTSGGYEQYF
DNA: TGCGCCAGCACTCCGACTAGCGGTGGTTACGAGCAGTACTTC

size: NA
V: TRBV15
J: TRBJ1-4
D: TRBD1
CDR3: CATSTDRGLGDEKLFF
DNA: TGTGCCACCAGCACGGACAGGGGGCTGGGGGACGAAAAACTGTTTTTT

size: once
V: TRBV27
J: TRBJ1-5
D: NA
CDR3: CASSFVRGQNQPQHF
DNA: TGTGCCAGCAGTTTCGTCCGGGGTCAAAATCAGCCCCAGCATTTT

size: NA
V: TRBV29-1
J: TRBJ1-5
D: TRBD1
CDR3: CSVGDRGDQPQHF
DNA: TGCAGCGTTGGGGACAGGGGGGATCAGCCCCAGCATTTT

size: NA
V: TRBV7-2
J: TRBJ1-5
D: NA
CDR3: CASSLSYGTPQHF
DNA: TGTGCCAGCAGCTTATCATACGGGACTCCCCAGCATTTT

size: NA
V: TRBV28
J: TRBJ1-2
D: NA
CDR3: CASSFRGFRGYTF
DNA: TGTGCCAGCAGTTTTAGGGGGTTTCGTGGCTACACCTTC

size: NA
V: TRBV7-2
J: TRBJ1-5
D: NA
CDR3: CASSPGGTQGQPQHF
DNA: TGTGCCAGCAGCCCGGGGGGCACCCAGGGTCAGCCCCAGCATTTT

size: NA
V: TRBV28
J: TRBJ1-5
D: NA
CDR3: CASSLNRVQPQHF
DNA: TGTGCCAGCAGCCTAAACAGGGTTCAGCCCCAGCATTTT

size: once
V: TRBV3-1/TRBV3-2
J: TRBJ1-6
D: NA
CDR3: CASSQDVGSLQYNSPLHF
DNA: TGTGCCAGCAGCCAGGATGTTGGGAGCCTCCAATATAATTCACCCCTCCACTTT

size: NA
V: TRBV28
J: TRBJ2-7
D: NA
CDR3: CASSSTYPYEQYF
DNA: TGTGCCAGCAGTTCGACATACCCCTACGAGCAGTACTTC

size: NA
V: TRBV5-1
J: TRBJ1-4
D: TRBD1
CDR3: CASSRDSFNEKLFF
DNA: TGCGCCAGCAGCCGGGACAGTTTCAATGAAAAACTGTTTTTT

size: NA
V: TRBV5-5
J: TRBJ2-7
D: NA
CDR3: CASSHAFNNLRAPLQYF
DNA: TGTGCCAGCAGCCATGCGTTCAATAACCTACGAGCACCTCTGCAGTACTTC

size: few
V: TRBV28
J: TRBJ1-1
D: TRBD1
CDR3: CASRRTGSDPEAFF
DNA: TGTGCCAGCAGACGGACAGGGTCGGACCCTGAAGCTTTCTTT

size: NA
V: TRBV19
J: TRBJ1-5
D: NA
CDR3: CASSIPKDISNQPQHF
DNA: TGTGCCAGTAGTATCCCCAAGGACATTAGCAATCAGCCCCAGCATTTT

size: NA
V: TRBV5-1
J: TRBJ1-1
D: NA
CDR3: CASSLAGDKGTEAFF
DNA: TGCGCCAGCAGCTTGGCTGGGGACAAGGGCACTGAAGCTTTCTTT

size: NA
V: TRBV7-6
J: TRBJ1-3
D: NA
CDR3: CASSLGGRFSGNTIYF
DNA: TGTGCCAGCAGCTTAGGGGGGCGGTTCTCTGGAAACACCATATATTTT